One T cell receptor beta chain is described in this entry. This clonotype was observed at least ten times. Its target antigen remains unknown. It has no much larger one-base neighbor in the sample; base qualities were not kept. The data originate from a study of patients and donors after allogeneic stem cell transplantation (dated by TCRdb to 2019 to 2021). Per the germline V gene (reference sequence), SEHNR is the CDR1 and FQNEAQ is the CDR2. A distance of 12 bases separates the germline ends of V and J, which lose 1 base and 8 bases respectively. From its cysteine to its phenylalanine, the CDR3 spans 14 amino acids. The CDR3 DNA has 42 bases and is translated from base 1. Library creation used RT-PCR. TCRdb lists the instrument as NextSeq 550. The public reads were reanalyzed by TCRdb: fastp trimming at Q25, MiXCR alignment, in-frame beta chains only. When rows share a CDR3 protein, they turn into one entry using the most common DNA and genes. The sample table records 920,000 or so distinct CDR3 sequences; approximately 19% of these occur just once. 6% of the sample belongs to the ten largest clones.

The sequence derives from a human donor who was either an allogeneic HSCT recipient or a stem cell or donor lymphocyte infusion donor (not recorded which). It is not recorded whose cells these are; they may come from a transplant donor. The chain is encoded by TRBV7-9 joined to TRBJ2-1; the D gene is perhaps TRBD1, on 5 matching bases. The sample was blood, either unsorted or a sorted T cell fraction (not recorded which). CDR3 protein: CASSLGGVAHEQFF. The nucleotide sequence is TGTGCCAGCAGCTTAGGGGGCGTGGCCCATGAGCAGTTCTTC.